This T cell receptor beta chain is from a study of blood T cell repertoires in COVID-19. Study-level information: Samples taken during acute and convalescent COVID-19 were collected in the United States, Italy and Spain.

This clone was observed a handful of times. Germline CDR1 and CDR2: SNHLY and FYNNEI. V lost 8 bases and J 8 bases, leaving 16 bases between the germline ends. This CDR3 has 13 residues. In the original analysis: Reference gene primer amplification yielded estimated nucleated cell counts. Sequencing was performed with immunoSEQ multiplex PCR; in TCRdb, only in-frame clones are kept and a portion is missing. Clone size and the V and J calls come from that table; the DNA yielded D and trimming. This table holds fewer than 200,000 clones, approximately 73% found once. This chain joins TRBV2 and TRBJ2-1, with D possibly matching TRBD1 (6 bases). The receptor's source is a woman aged 80 or over with acute or convalescent COVID-19. The sequenced sample was peripheral blood. The CDR3 DNA sequence: TGTGCCAGCGCGAGAGGACAGTTCTATGAGCAGTTCTTC. Amino acids: CASARGQFYEQFF.